This record looks at one T cell receptor (beta chain) sequence and its context. Its antigen is unidentified. Researchers made TCR beta libraries by using iRepertoire HTBI primers and running Arm-PCR on CDR3 regions. A single record per CDR3 protein comes from TCRdb applying MiXCR to the multiplex PCR reads. This table holds under 700,000 distinct CDR3 sequences, roughly a sixth found once. This sample is part of a study of regulatory T cells in long-lasting Graves disease. On the study more broadly: Duration of antithyroid drug therapy among newly diagnosed Graves' patients was under 3 months. Study outcomes and limitations: Thyroid tissue went unstudied; only peripheral blood was examined.

The CDR3 length is 14 residues. The V and J ends lost 5 bases and 4 bases, in that order; junction bases with no gene match: 6. Looked up from germline, CDR1 is LGHDT and CDR2 is YNNKEL (reference sequence). Sample time point: newly diagnosed GD, antithyroid drugs for less than 3 months. Preparation of the TCR library used RNA extracted from PBMCs. This sample was shared with a second study, whose subject was T cells in Graves' hyperthyroidism and ophthalmopathy. That source adds: A first-round RT-PCR of the TCR CDR3 used the HTBI primer set. The majority of expanded thyroid clonotypes above 0.001 also appeared in blood.

The sequence was obtained from a woman aged 35-60 years with Graves disease. The sample in question was peripheral blood mononuclear cells (PBMCs), obtained at new diagnosis, from a patient treated with antithyroid drugs. The rearrangement uses TRBV3-1 and TRBJ1-2; TRBD1 matches 8 bases. The CDR3 DNA is TGTGCCAGCAGCTCTGCGGGACAGGCCTATGGCTACACCTTC. Translated, it gives CASSSAGQAYGYTF.